The entry that follows covers one TCR beta chain sequence. The antigen remains undetermined. The data stem from a study of blood T cells in healthy people across ages. For the second PCR, which ran for about 6 to 11 cycles, a sample-barcoded 5' primer and a J-beta primer mix were used. MiXCR, run by TCRdb on the 5' RACE reads, gives a single entry per CDR3 protein. The repertoire includes hundreds of thousands of distinct CDR3 sequences, around 43% of them detected once, and about 30% sits in the top ten. The study, taken as a whole, reports: Roughly linear age-related decline in beta diversity appeared, significant by age around 40. Among long-lived donors, naive CD4+ cells were more numerous and diversity higher than in aged donors.

Trimming at V came to 3 bases and at J to 10 bases, leaving 6 bases not matched to a gene. Germline loops: CDR1 KGHDR, CDR2 SFDVKD. The CDR3 loop spans 14 amino acids. Sequencing used blood. The receptor was isolated from an elderly man in good health. This chain links TRBV24-1 with TRBJ2-1, with 9 nucleotides matching TRBD1. The CDR3 DNA follows: TGTGCCACCAGTGATGCCACAGGGGGCCGGGAGCAGTTCTTC. Residues: CATSDATGGREQFF.